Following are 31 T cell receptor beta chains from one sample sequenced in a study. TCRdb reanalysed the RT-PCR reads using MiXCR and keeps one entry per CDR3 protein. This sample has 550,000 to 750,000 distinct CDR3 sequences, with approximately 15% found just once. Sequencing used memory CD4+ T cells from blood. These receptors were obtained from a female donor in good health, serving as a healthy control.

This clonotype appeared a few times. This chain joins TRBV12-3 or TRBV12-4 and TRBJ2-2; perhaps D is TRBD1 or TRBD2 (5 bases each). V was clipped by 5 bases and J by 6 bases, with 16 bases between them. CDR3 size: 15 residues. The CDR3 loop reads CASSPRGPSSGELFF. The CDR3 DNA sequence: TGTGCCAGCAGTCCCCGGGGCCCCTCTTCCGGGGAGCTGTTTTTT.

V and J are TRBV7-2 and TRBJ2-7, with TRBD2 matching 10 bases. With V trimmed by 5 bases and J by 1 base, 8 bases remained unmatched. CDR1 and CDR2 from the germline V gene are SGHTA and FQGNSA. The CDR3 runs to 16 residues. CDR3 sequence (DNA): TGTGCCAGCAGCCTTGCTAGCGGGAGCGATTCCTACGAGCAGTACTTC. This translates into CASSLASGSDSYEQYF.

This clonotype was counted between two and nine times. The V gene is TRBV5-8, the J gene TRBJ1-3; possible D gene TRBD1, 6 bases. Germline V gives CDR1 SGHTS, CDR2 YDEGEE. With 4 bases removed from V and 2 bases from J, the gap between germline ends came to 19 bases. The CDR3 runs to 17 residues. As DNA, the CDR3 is TGTGCCAGCAGCAACCTTGGGGGCTCGGTTGCTGGAAACACCATATATTTT. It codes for CASSNLGGSVAGNTIYF.

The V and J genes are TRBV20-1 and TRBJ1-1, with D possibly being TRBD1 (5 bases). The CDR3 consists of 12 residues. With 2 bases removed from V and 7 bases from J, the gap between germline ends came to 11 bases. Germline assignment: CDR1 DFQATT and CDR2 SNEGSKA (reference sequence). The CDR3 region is CSARSGAGEAFF. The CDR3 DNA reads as TGCAGTGCTAGATCTGGGGCAGGTGAAGCTTTCTTT.

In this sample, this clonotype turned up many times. CDR3 sequence (DNA): TGCGCCAGCAGCCAGGAGAAACTAGCGGGCTCCTACAATGAGCAGTTCTTC. It encodes CASSQEKLAGSYNEQFF. The chain combines TRBV4-3 with TRBJ2-1; 9 nucleotides agree with TRBD2. V trimming: 3 bases; J trimming: 0 bases; junction bases outside the gene matches: 6. In germline, CDR1 is LGHNA, CDR2 YSLEER. CDR3 length: 17 residues.

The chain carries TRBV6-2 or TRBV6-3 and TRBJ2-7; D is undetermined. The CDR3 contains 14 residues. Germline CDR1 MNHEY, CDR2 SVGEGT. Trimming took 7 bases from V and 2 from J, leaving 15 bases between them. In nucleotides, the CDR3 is TGTGCCAGCACCTCCCCGAGAAGAACCTACGAGCAGTACTTC. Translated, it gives CASTSPRRTYEQYF.

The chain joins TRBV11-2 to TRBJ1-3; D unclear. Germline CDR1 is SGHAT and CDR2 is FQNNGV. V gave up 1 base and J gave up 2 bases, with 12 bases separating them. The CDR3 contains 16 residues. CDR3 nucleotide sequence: TGTGCCAGCAGCTTAGTTCCAGGACTCACTGGAAACACCATATATTTT. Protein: CASSLVPGLTGNTIYF.

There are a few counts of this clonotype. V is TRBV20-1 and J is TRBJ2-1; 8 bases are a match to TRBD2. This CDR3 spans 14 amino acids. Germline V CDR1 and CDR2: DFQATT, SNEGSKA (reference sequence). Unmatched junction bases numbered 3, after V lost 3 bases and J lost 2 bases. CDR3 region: CSASGRVTYNEQFF. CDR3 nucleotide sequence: TGCAGTGCTAGCGGGAGGGTCACCTACAATGAGCAGTTCTTC.

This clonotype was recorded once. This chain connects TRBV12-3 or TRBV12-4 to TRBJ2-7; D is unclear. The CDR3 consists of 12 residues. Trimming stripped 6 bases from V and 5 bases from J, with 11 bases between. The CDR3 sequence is CASSLFRNEQYF. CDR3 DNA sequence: TGTGCCAGCAGCCTCTTTCGGAACGAGCAGTACTTC.

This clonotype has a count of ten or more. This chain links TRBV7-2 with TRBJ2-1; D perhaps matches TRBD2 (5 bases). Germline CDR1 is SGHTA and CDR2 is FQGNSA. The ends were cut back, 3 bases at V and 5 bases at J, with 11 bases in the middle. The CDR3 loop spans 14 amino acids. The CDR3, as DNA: TGTGCCAGCAGCTTTCTCCTGGGAGACAATGAGCAGTTCTTC. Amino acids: CASSFLLGDNEQFF. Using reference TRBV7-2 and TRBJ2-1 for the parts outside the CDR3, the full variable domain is GAGVSQSPSNKVTEKGKDVELRCDPISGHTALYWYRQSLGQGLEFLIYFQGNSAPDKSGLPSDRFSAERTGGSVSTLTIQRTQQEDSAVYLCASSFLLGDNEQFFGPGTRLTVL.

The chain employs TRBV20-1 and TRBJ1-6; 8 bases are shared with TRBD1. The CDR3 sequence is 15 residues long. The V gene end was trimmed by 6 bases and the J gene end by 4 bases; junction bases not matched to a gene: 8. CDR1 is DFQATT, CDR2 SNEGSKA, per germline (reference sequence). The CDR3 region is CSASTGANYNSPLHF. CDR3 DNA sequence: TGCAGTGCATCGACAGGGGCGAATTATAATTCACCCCTCCACTTT.

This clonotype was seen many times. CDR3 in DNA: TGTGCCAGCAGCCCCGACGGGATGGGAGCCAAAAACATTCAGTACTTC. Translated: CASSPDGMGAKNIQYF. The chain couples TRBV7-2 to TRBJ2-4, with D tentatively TRBD2 (5 bases). In germline, CDR1 is SGHTA, CDR2 FQGNSA. The CDR3 is 16 residues long. Trimming left V 5 bases short and J 0 bases short, with 14 bases between.

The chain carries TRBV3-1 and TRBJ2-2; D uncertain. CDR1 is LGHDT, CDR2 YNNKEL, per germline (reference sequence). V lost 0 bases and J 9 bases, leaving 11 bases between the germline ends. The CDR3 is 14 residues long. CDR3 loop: CASSQESRSWELFF. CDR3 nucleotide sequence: TGTGCCAGCAGCCAAGAGTCGCGGAGCTGGGAGCTGTTTTTT.

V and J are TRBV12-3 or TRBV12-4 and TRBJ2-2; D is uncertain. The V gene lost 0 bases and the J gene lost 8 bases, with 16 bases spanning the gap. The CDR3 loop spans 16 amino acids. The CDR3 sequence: CASSLASRVVLGELFF. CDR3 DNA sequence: TGTGCCAGCAGTTTAGCGAGTCGGGTCGTCCTGGGGGAGCTGTTTTTT.

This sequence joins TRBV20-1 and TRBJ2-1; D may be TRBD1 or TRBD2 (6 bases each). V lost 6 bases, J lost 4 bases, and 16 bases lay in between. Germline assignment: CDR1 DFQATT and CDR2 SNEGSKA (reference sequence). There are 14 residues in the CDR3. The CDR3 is CSAQPGGPYNEQFF. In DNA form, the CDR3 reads TGCAGTGCGCAGCCTGGGGGGCCTTACAATGAGCAGTTCTTC.

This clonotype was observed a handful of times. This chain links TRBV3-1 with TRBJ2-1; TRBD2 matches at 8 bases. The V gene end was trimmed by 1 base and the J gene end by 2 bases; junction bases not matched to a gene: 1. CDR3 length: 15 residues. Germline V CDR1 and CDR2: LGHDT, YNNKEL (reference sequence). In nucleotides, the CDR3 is TGTGCCAGCAGCCAAGTAGCGGGGCCCTACAATGAGCAGTTCTTC. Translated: CASSQVAGPYNEQFF.

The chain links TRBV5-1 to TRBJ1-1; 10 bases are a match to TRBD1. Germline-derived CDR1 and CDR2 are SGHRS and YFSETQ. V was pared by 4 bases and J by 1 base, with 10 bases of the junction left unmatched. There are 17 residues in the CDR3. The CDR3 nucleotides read TGCGCCAGCAGCCTAAGGGGACAGGGGTTTAGGAACACTGAAGCTTTCTTT. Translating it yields CASSLRGQGFRNTEAFF. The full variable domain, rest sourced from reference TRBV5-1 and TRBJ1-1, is KAGVTQTPRYLIKTRGQQVTLSCSPISGHRSVSWYQQTPGQGLQFLFEYFSETQRNKGNFPGRFSGRQFSNSRSEMNVSTLELGDSALYLCASSLRGQGFRNTEAFFGQGTRLTVV.

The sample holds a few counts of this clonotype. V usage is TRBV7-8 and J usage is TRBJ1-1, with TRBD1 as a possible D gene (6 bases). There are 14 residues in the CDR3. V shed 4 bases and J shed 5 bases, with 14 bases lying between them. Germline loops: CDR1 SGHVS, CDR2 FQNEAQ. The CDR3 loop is CASSSWTERTEAFF. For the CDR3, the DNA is TGTGCCAGCAGCTCTTGGACAGAGAGAACTGAAGCTTTCTTT.

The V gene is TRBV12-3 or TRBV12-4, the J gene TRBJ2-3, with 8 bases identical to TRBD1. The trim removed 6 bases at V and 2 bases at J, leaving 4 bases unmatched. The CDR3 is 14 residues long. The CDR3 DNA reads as TGTGCCAGCAGCAACAGGGGGGACACAGATACGCAGTATTTT. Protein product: CASSNRGDTDTQYF.

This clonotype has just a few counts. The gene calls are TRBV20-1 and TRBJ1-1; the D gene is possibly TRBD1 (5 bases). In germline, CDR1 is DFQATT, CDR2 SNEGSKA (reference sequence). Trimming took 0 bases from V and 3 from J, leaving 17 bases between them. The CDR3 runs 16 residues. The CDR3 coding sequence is TGCAGTGCTAGAGATAGGTTGCGGGGGGGGGACACTGAAGCTTTCTTT. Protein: CSARDRLRGGDTEAFF.

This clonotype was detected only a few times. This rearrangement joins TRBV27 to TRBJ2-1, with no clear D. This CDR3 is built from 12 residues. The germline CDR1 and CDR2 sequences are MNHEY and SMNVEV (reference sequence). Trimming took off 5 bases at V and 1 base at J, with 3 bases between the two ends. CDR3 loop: CASSKSYNEQFF. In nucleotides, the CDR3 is TGTGCCAGCAGTAAGTCCTACAATGAGCAGTTCTTC.

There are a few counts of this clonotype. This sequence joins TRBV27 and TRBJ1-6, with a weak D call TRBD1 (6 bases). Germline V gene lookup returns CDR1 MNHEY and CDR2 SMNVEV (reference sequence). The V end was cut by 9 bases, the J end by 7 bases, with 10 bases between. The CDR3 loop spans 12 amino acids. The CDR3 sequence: CASGQRNSPLHF. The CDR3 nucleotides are TGTGCCAGTGGACAGAGAAATTCACCCCTCCACTTT.

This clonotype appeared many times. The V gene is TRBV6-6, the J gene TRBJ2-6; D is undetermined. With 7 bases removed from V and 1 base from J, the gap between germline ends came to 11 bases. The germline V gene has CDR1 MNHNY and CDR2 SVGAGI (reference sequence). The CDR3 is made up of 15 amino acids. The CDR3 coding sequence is TGTGCCAGCACCGAGTCGGGTTCTGGGGCCAACGTCCTGACTTTC. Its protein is CASTESGSGANVLTF.

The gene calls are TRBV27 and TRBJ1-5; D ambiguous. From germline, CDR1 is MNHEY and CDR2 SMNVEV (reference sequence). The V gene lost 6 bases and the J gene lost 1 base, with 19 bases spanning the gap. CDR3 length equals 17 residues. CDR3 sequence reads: CASSRRQVGSSNQPQHF. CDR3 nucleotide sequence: TGTGCCAGCAGCCGCCGACAAGTGGGATCCAGCAATCAGCCCCAGCATTTT.

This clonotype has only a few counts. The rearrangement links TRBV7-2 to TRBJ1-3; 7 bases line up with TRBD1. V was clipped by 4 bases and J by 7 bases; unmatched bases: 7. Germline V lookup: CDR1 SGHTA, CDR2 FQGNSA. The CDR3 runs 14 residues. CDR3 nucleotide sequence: TGTGCCAGCAGCTCAGGACAGGCTCGGAACACCATATATTTT. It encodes CASSSGQARNTIYF.

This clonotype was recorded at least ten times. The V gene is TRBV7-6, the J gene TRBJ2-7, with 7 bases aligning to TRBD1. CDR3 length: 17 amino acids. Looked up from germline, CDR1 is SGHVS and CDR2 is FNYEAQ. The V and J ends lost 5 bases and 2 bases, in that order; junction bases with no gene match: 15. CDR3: CASSLGPGQGVTYEQYF. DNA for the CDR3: TGTGCCAGCAGCCTAGGGCCAGGGCAGGGGGTTACCTACGAGCAGTACTTC.

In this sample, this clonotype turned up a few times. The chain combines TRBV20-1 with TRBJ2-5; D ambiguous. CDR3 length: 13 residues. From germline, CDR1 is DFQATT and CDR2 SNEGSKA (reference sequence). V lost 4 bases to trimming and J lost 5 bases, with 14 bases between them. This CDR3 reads CSATTPSPETQYF. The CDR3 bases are TGCAGTGCTACCACACCTAGTCCCGAGACCCAGTACTTC.

CDR3 residues: CASSLREEPAPLHF. The CDR3 DNA sequence: TGTGCCAGCAGTTTACGTGAGGAGCCCGCGCCCCTCCACTTT. The chain employs TRBV28 and TRBJ1-6; D ambiguous. Germline V CDR1 and CDR2: MDHEN, SYDVKM. V lost 2 bases, J lost 13 bases, and 15 bases lay in between. The CDR3 loop spans 14 amino acids.

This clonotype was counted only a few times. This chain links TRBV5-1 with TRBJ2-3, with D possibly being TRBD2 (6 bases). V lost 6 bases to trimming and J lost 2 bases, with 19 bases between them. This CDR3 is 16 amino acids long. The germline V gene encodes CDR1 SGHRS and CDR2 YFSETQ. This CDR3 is CASTQEVGGLTDTQYF. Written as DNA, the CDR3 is TGCGCCAGCACCCAAGAGGTGGGAGGACTCACAGATACGCAGTATTTT.

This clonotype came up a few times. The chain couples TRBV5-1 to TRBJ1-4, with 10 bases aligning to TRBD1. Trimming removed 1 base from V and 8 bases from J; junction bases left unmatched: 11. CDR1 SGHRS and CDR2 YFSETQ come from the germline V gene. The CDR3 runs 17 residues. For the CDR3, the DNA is TGCGCCAGCAGCTTGACCTCACGGACAGGGGGTGGAGAAAAACTGTTTTTT. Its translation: CASSLTSRTGGGEKLFF.

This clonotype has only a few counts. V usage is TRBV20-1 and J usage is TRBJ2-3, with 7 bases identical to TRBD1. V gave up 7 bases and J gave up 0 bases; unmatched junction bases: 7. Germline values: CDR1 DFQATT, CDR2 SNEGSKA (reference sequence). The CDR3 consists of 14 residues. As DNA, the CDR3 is TGCAGTGGGACGGACAGGCCTAGCACAGATACGCAGTATTTT. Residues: CSGTDRPSTDTQYF.